One sample yielded the 25 T cell receptor beta chains listed below, sequenced in a study of shared clonotypes between healthy human individuals. Assay used: immunoSEQ multiplex PCR; TCRdb lists only in-frame clones, some missing. The sample lists a few million clones; 90% to 95% were seen once. Naive CD8 isolation took CD45RO-negative cells positively selected for CCR7 and excluded terminally differentiated effector memory CD45RA+ cells. Material: naive CD8+ T cells from PBMCs. The receptors shown here come from a man aged 18 to 29 in good health. Some clones in this sample may be carry-over from other donors' samples.

CDR3 nucleotide sequence: TGTGCCAGCAGCTTAGAGGGGGTTGGGGGCGAGCAGTACTTC. It translates to CASSLEGVGGEQYF. This sequence joins TRBV11-2 and TRBJ2-7, with D tentatively TRBD1 or TRBD2 (5 bases each). Germline V lookup: CDR1 SGHAT, CDR2 FQNNGV. This CDR3 comprises 14 residues. The V and J ends lost 0 bases and 6 bases respectively, with 12 bases between them.

With regard to this clone: The sample contains more than one DNA sequence encoding this CDR3. V and J are TRBV5-4 and TRBJ2-7; D unclear. This CDR3 is built from 13 residues. V was pared by 0 bases and J by 3 bases, with 7 bases between. CDR1 SGHNT and CDR2 YYREEE come from the germline V gene (reference sequence). The CDR3 nucleotides are TGTGCCAGCAGCTTGGAGTTGAGCTACGAGCAGTACTTC. Amino acid sequence: CASSLELSYEQYF.

V is TRBV6-5 and J is TRBJ2-5; D remains ambiguous. Germline V gene lookup returns CDR1 MNHEY and CDR2 SVGAGI. The CDR3 is 15 residues long. With 0 bases removed from V and 5 bases from J, the gap between germline ends came to 13 bases. CDR3 bases: TGTGCCAGCAGTTACTCTTGGAACGCCCGGGAGACCCAGTACTTC. Its protein is CASSYSWNARETQYF.

The chain links TRBV30 to TRBJ1-4; no reliable D call. CDR1 and CDR2 (germline): GTSNPN, SVGIG (reference sequence). Trimming cost V 3 bases and J 0 bases, with 11 bases left between them. The CDR3 runs 15 residues. CDR3 sequence: CAWSFGVATNEKLFF. CDR3 DNA: TGTGCCTGGAGCTTCGGTGTCGCAACTAATGAAAAACTGTTTTTT.

A few counts support this clone. The chain joins TRBV29-1 to TRBJ1-1; unclear D gene. CDR1 is SQVTM and CDR2 is ANQGSEA in the germline V gene. The CDR3 is 13 amino acids. V was cut by 7 bases and J by 1 base, with 13 bases left in between. The CDR3 DNA reads TGCAGCGGCCGCAGGATATCGAACACTGAAGCTTTCTTT. Translation gives CSGRRISNTEAFF.

CDR3 sequence reads: CASSLGPKEAGRAGELFF. CDR3 coding DNA: TGTGCCAGCAGCCTGGGACCAAAGGAGGCCGGACGGGCCGGGGAGCTGTTTTTT. The chain is built from TRBV7-9 and TRBJ2-2; D tentatively fits TRBD1 or TRBD2 (5 bases each). The CDR3 is made up of 18 amino acids. Trimming pared 5 bases from V and 6 bases from J, leaving 25 bases between. CDR1 and CDR2 (germline): SEHNR, FQNEAQ (reference sequence).

V usage is TRBV7-9 and J usage is TRBJ2-3; D not resolved. The CDR3 runs to 13 residues. Germline V lookup: CDR1 SEHNR, CDR2 FQNEAQ (reference sequence). Trimming stripped 5 bases from V and 0 bases from J, with 6 bases between. DNA of the CDR3: TGTGCCAGCAGCAGGGAAAGCACAGATACGCAGTATTTT. Amino acid sequence: CASSRESTDTQYF.

The J gene is TRBJ1-1, the V gene TRBV19; no clear D. The CDR3 covers 15 residues. CDR1 is LNHDA and CDR2 is SQIVND in the germline V gene (reference sequence). Trimming took off 4 bases at V and 0 bases at J, with 12 bases between the two ends. The CDR3 spells CASSNLRELNTEAFF. CDR3 coding DNA: TGTGCCAGTAGTAATCTTCGGGAGCTGAACACTGAAGCTTTCTTT.

The V and J genes are TRBV7-9 and TRBJ1-3; weak D call: TRBD1 (5 bases). V was clipped by 3 bases and J by 0 bases, with 9 bases between them. This CDR3 is built from 15 residues. Germline CDR1 is SEHNR and CDR2 is FQNEAQ (reference sequence). The CDR3 protein is CASSFGGVSGNTIYF. CDR3 sequence (DNA): TGTGCCAGCAGCTTCGGGGGAGTCTCTGGAAACACCATATATTTT.

This clone was recorded only once. The rearrangement links TRBV28 to TRBJ2-1; no clear D. This CDR3 has 13 amino acids. V was clipped by 6 bases and J by 3 bases, with 9 bases between them. Germline values: CDR1 MDHEN, CDR2 SYDVKM. The CDR3 region is CASSRGDYNEQFF. In DNA, the CDR3 is TGTGCCAGCAGCCGCGGCGACTACAATGAGCAGTTCTTC.

This chain joins TRBV7-9 and TRBJ1-5; no clear D gene. CDR1 and CDR2 (germline): SEHNR, FQNEAQ (reference sequence). The CDR3 loop spans 18 amino acids. Trimming shortened V by 0 bases and J by 2 bases, and 17 bases separated the two germline ends. Here the CDR3 reads CASSLAYGRGRGNQPQHF. The DNA for the CDR3 is TGTGCCAGCAGCTTAGCGTATGGACGAGGGAGGGGCAATCAGCCCCAGCATTTT.

For this clone: This CDR3 is also generated by other DNA sequences in the sample. V is TRBV27 and J is TRBJ2-1; 10 nucleotides line up with TRBD1. Germline CDR1 MNHEY, CDR2 SMNVEV (reference sequence). J gave up 3 bases and V 5 bases, and 4 bases lay outside the gene matches. This CDR3 spans 15 amino acids. The CDR3 is CASSGRDRGYNEQFF. The CDR3 nucleotides are TGTGCCAGCAGTGGCCGGGACAGGGGCTACAATGAGCAGTTCTTC.

The CDR3 region has the DNA TGTGCCAGCAGCTTAGGGCTAGCGGGCTACAATGAGCAGTTCTTC. As protein: CASSLGLAGYNEQFF. The chain combines TRBV13 with TRBJ2-1; 8 bases fit TRBD2. Germline V gene data show CDR1 as PRHDT and CDR2 as FYEKMQ (reference sequence). With V trimmed by 0 bases and J by 3 bases, 1 base remained unmatched. The CDR3 is 15 residues long. Looking up the rest from reference TRBV13 and TRBJ2-1 gives the full variable domain: AAGVIQSPRHLIKEKRETATLKCYPIPRHDTVYWYQQGPGQDPQFLISFYEKMQSDKGSIPDRFSAQQFSDYHSELNMSSLELGDSALYFCASSLGLAGYNEQFFGPGTRLTVL.

The chain joins TRBV7-3 to TRBJ2-2; 11 bases agree with TRBD2. J was trimmed by 6 bases and V by 3 bases; bases with no gene match: 0. Germline CDR1 reads SGHTA; CDR2 reads FQGTGA. There are 14 residues in the CDR3. CDR3 sequence (DNA): TGTGCCAGCAGCTTTAGCGGGAGGGCCGGGGAGCTGTTTTTT. Translated: CASSFSGRAGELFF.

V and J are TRBV4-3 and TRBJ1-1; D unresolved. Germline V CDR1 and CDR2: LGHNA, YSLEER. The CDR3 loop spans 14 amino acids. V gave up 2 bases and J gave up 0 bases, with 7 bases separating them. This CDR3 is CASSQRLMNTEAFF. In DNA, the CDR3 is TGCGCCAGCAGCCAAAGACTAATGAACACTGAAGCTTTCTTT.

Only one count was recorded for this clone. This CDR3 is also generated by other DNA sequences in the sample. This chain links TRBV28 with TRBJ2-7, with TRBD1 matching over 11 bases. The CDR3 covers 14 residues. V lost 5 bases and J lost 3; bases outside the gene matches: 3. The germline V gene has CDR1 MDHEN and CDR2 SYDVKM. The CDR3 protein is CASSPGQGDYEQYF. CDR3 in DNA: TGTGCCAGCAGTCCGGGACAGGGGGACTACGAGCAGTACTTC. Full variable domain (rest looked up from reference TRBV28 and TRBJ2-7): DVKVTQSSRYLVKRTGEKVFLECVQDMDHENMFWYRQDPGLGLRLIYFSYDVKMKEKGDIPEGYSVSREKKERFSLILESASTNQTSMYLCASSPGQGDYEQYFGPGTRLTVT.

The genes are TRBV15 and TRBJ2-7; 9 bases line up with TRBD1. This CDR3 has 14 amino acids. The J segment lost 3 bases and the V segment lost 3 bases, leaving 3 bases of the junction unmatched. In germline, CDR1 is LNHNV, CDR2 YYDKDF (reference sequence). The CDR3 sequence: CATSSSGQGYEQYF. CDR3 bases: TGTGCCACCAGCAGTTCGGGACAGGGCTACGAGCAGTACTTC.

This clone came up a few times. The chain has TRBV7-9 and TRBJ1-1; TRBD1 aligns across 7 bases. The CDR3 is 15 residues long. Germline V gene data show CDR1 as SEHNR and CDR2 as FQNEAQ (reference sequence). J gave up 4 bases and V 2 bases, and 7 bases lay outside the gene matches. CDR3 DNA sequence: TGTGCCAGCAGCTTATCCACAGGGGTGGCCACTGAAGCTTTCTTT. This codes for CASSLSTGVATEAFF.

The chain joins TRBV5-4 to TRBJ2-2; 9 bases line up with TRBD2. This CDR3 has 16 amino acids. CDR1 is SGHNT and CDR2 is YYREEE in the germline V gene (reference sequence). With 4 bases clipped from V and 7 bases from J, the junction kept 11 bases outside the gene matches. CDR3 nucleotide sequence: TGTGCCAGCAGCCCCCGGCTAGCGGGAAAGGTCGGGGAGCTGTTTTTT. Protein sequence: CASSPRLAGKVGELFF.

V and J are TRBV2 and TRBJ2-2; D is perhaps TRBD2 (5 bases). CDR3 length: 14 amino acids. Germline lookup yields CDR1 SNHLY and CDR2 FYNNEI. V gave up 0 bases and J gave up 7 bases, with 9 bases separating them. CDR3 sequence reads: CASSEAGAGGELFF. CDR3 coding DNA: TGTGCCAGCAGTGAAGCGGGAGCAGGCGGGGAGCTGTTTTTT.

The genes are TRBV7-9 and TRBJ1-2; D might be TRBD1 (5 bases). Looked up from germline, CDR1 is SEHNR and CDR2 is FQNEAQ (reference sequence). The germline V and J ends were trimmed by 2 bases and 4 bases, with 11 bases remaining between them. This CDR3 is built from 14 residues. This chain's CDR3 is CASSLSDSPYGYTF. CDR3 bases: TGTGCCAGCAGCTTATCCGACAGCCCCTATGGCTACACCTTC. The full variable domain, with the rest looked up from reference TRBV7-9 and TRBJ1-2, is DTGVSQNPRHKITKRGQNVTFRCDPISEHNRLYWYRQTLGQGPEFLTYFQNEAQLEKSRLLSDRFSAERPKGSFSTLEIQRTEQGDSAMYLCASSLSDSPYGYTFGSGTRLTVV.

The chain recombines TRBV15 with TRBJ1-1, with D perhaps matching TRBD1 (5 bases). The CDR3 is 13 amino acids. CDR1 is LNHNV and CDR2 is YYDKDF in the germline V gene (reference sequence). Trimming shortened V by 1 base and J by 7 bases, and 10 bases separated the two germline ends. In DNA, the CDR3 is TGTGCCACCAGCAGAGTCCGACAGCTTGAAGCTTTCTTT. Its protein is CATSRVRQLEAFF.

This clone was picked up one time. This chain joins TRBV28 and TRBJ2-5; D possibly corresponds to TRBD1 (5 bases). Germline V lookup: CDR1 MDHEN, CDR2 SYDVKM. V dropped 1 base and J dropped 0 bases, with 12 bases sitting between them. The CDR3 consists of 16 residues. The CDR3 bases are TGTGCCAGCAGTTTATTGCAGGGTGACCACCAAGAGACCCAGTACTTC. Its protein product is CASSLLQGDHQETQYF. The full variable domain, with the rest looked up from reference TRBV28 and TRBJ2-5, is DVKVTQSSRYLVKRTGEKVFLECVQDMDHENMFWYRQDPGLGLRLIYFSYDVKMKEKGDIPEGYSVSREKKERFSLILESASTNQTSMYLCASSLLQGDHQETQYFGPGTRLLVL.

The chain employs TRBV4-1 and TRBJ1-2; 8 bases fit TRBD1. The CDR3 is 16 amino acids. V gave up 2 bases and J gave up 4 bases; unmatched junction bases: 9. Germline CDR1 reads MGHRA; CDR2 reads YSYEKL. CDR3 loop: CASSQFQAGGGYGYTF. The CDR3 DNA reads as TGCGCCAGCAGCCAATTTCAGGCAGGGGGCGGCTATGGCTACACCTTC.

The genes are TRBV27 and TRBJ2-1, with 14 nucleotides matching TRBD2. The CDR3 is made up of 17 amino acids. The ends lost 2 bases at V and 3 bases at J; junction bases unmatched: 3. CDR1 and CDR2 from the germline V gene are MNHEY and SMNVEV (reference sequence). CDR3 DNA sequence: TGTGCCAGCAGTTTAATGGGACTAGCGGGAGTCTACAATGAGCAGTTCTTC. Its protein is CASSLMGLAGVYNEQFF.